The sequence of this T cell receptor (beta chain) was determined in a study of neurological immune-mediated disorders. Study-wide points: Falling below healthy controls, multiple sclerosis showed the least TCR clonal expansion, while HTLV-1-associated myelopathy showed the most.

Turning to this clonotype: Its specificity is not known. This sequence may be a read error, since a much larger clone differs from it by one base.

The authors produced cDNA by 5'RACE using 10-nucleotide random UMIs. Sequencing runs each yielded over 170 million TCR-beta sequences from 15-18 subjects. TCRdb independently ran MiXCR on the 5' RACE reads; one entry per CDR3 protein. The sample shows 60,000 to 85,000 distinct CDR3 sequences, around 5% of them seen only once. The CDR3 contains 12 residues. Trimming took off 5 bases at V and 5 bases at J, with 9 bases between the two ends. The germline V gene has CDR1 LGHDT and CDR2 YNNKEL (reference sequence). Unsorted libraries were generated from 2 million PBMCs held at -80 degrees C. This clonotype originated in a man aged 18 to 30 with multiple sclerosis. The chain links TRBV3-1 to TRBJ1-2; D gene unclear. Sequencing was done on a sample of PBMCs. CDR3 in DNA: TGTGCCAGCAGCAAAGGAGAGTATGGCTACACCTTC. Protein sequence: CASSKGEYGYTF.